This T cell receptor (beta chain) came from a study of T cell responses to AZD1222 COVID-19 vaccine. Here immunoSEQ multiplex PCR was the method, and the copy in TCRdb shows in-frame clones only, minus some. Here the sample spans about 130,000 clones, approximately 88% being singletons. Points on this clone: Its ends do not fully match the called genes, so a read error is possible.

The CDR3 is 14 residues long. Germline values: CDR1 LGHDT, CDR2 YNNKEL (reference sequence). Sequencing used peripheral blood, obtained on day 0 of AZD1222 vaccination. V and J are TRBV3-1 (or the pseudogene TRBV3-2) and TRBJ1-5; D call uncertain. This clonotype was sampled from an adult in good health. DNA for the CDR3: TGTGCCAGCAGCAAAGACACCCTCAATCAGCCCCAGCATTTT. This encodes CASSKDTLNQPQHF.